The present TCR beta chain was sequenced within a study of T cell repertoires in cytomegalovirus infection (dated by TCRdb to the late 2010s). Study-wide context: Because public TCR beta signatures pointed to carriage of CMV infection together with the matching HLA type, the HLA type of each donor mattered for the analysis.

Trimming removed 3 bases from V and 9 bases from J; the gene matches leave 7 bases unexplained. The germline V gene encodes CDR1 SGHVS and CDR2 FNYEAQ. Taken from cysteine to phenylalanine, the CDR3 has 14 residues. The entry retains the CDR3 DNA only, 42 bases that are in frame from base 1. Here is what the overall study found, with its caveats: In both this cohort and an independent cohort of 352 donors, the cumulative frequency of public TCR beta family members distinguished carriers of CMV infection plus the relevant HLA type. The ex vivo response was dominated by HLA-C-restricted CMV-specific TCR beta clonotypes, and the single most frequent clonotype in two of eight donors was supplied by these HLA-C-restricted clonotypes.

Sequenced on an Illumina HiSeq 1500. The raw public reads went through TCRdb reprocessing: fastp at Q25, MiXCR clone calling, in-frame beta chains kept. Each CDR3 protein appears once, grouped with its most common genes and DNA. The sample table contains 490,000 or so distinct CDR3 sequences; only one count was recorded for approximately 11% of them. More than 8.5% of the sample is in the top ten clones. This clonotype was counted ten times or more. It lacks a known antigen. Within one base of it there is no much larger clone, and no base qualities were kept. Here the chain combines TRBV7-6 and TRBJ2-2, with 7 bases matching TRBD1. This TCR was recovered from a human donor in good health (CMV status not recorded). Some clones in this sample may be carry-over from other donors' samples. The source material was PBMCs. CDR3 reads: CASSFLGQTRELFF. The base sequence is TGTGCCAGCAGCTTTTTGGGACAGACTAGGGAGCTGTTTTTT.